What follows is one T cell receptor (beta chain) and its context. Its antigen remains unidentified. The study sequenced TCR beta in blood CD8+ and CD4+ T cells. Negative magnetic isolation gave CD8+ and CD4+ cells; FACS enriched CD8+ TEMRA. The data were obtained in a study of CD8 T cells in Susac syndrome. Study-wide points: The study's TCR sequencing and HLA analysis covered a relatively small number of individuals, and the study acknowledged this.

Germline loops: CDR1 MNHEY, CDR2 SVGAGI. The CDR3 is 11 residues long. V was cut by 6 bases and J by 9 bases, with 11 bases left in between. About 0.45 to 1 ug RNA was reverse transcribed with random hexamers. The immunoSEQ assay covered 54 Vbeta and 13 Jbeta segments for CDR3. MiXCR, run by TCRdb on the immunoSEQ multiplex PCR reads, gives a single entry per CDR3 protein. The sample lists fewer than 150,000 distinct CDR3 sequences, around 94% occurring once. V and J are TRBV6-5 and TRBJ2-5; possible D gene TRBD2, 5 bases. Sequencing was performed on CD8+ T cells from PBMCs. The TCR was taken from a human donor in good health. The CDR3 sequence is CASRDGVAQYF. For the CDR3, the DNA is TGTGCCAGCAGGGACGGGGTCGCCCAGTACTTC.